This T cell receptor beta chain was recovered during a study of CD4 T cells in relation to SARS-CoV-2 and coronaviruses. This table comes from immunoSEQ multiplex PCR, and its TCRdb copy is limited to in-frame clones, with some not included. The sample has tens of thousands of clones; 70% to 90% are singletons. The TCR comes from an adult with COVID-19. The sequenced material came from memory CD4+ T cells from PBMCs.

CDR3 in DNA: TGTGCCAGCAGCCGGGATTCTGGGGCCAACGTCCTGACTTTC. Translation: CASSRDSGANVLTF. The J gene is TRBJ2-6, the V gene TRBV11-2; perhaps TRBD2 as D (5 bases). The germline V and J ends were trimmed by 5 bases and 1 base, with 6 bases remaining between them. This CDR3 region has 14 residues. The germline V gene encodes CDR1 SGHAT and CDR2 FQNNGV.